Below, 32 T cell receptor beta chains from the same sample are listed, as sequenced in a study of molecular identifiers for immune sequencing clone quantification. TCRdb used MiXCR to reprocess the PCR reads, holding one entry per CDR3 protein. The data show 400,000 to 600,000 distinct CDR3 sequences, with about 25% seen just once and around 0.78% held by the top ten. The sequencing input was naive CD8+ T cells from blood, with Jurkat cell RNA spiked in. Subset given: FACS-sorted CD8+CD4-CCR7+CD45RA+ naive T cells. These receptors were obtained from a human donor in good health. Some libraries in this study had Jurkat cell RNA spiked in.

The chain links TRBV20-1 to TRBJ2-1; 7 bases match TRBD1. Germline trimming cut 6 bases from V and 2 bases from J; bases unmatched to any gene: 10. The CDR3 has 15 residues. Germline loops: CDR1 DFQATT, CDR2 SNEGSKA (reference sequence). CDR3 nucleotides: TGCAGTGCCCAAGGTAAAGGGGGCGCCTACAATGAGCAGTTCTTC. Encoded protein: CSAQGKGGAYNEQFF.

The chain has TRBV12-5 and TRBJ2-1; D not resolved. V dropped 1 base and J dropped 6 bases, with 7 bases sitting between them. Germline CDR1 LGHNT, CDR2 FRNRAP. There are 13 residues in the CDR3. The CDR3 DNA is TGTGCTAGTGGTTTGGGTAGCTTCAATGAGCAGTTCTTC. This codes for CASGLGSFNEQFF.

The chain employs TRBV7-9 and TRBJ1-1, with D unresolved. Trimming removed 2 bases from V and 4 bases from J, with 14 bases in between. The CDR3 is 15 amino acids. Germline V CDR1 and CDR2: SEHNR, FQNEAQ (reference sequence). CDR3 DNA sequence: TGTGCCAGCAGCTTATCTATGAGTGGGTCCACTGAAGCTTTCTTT. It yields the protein CASSLSMSGSTEAFF.

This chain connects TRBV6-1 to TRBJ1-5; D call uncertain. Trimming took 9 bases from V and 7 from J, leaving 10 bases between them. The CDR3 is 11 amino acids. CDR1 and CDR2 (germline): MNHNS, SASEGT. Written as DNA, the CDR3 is TGTGCCAGTAGAACATGGCAGCCCCAGCATTTT. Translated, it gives CASRTWQPQHF.

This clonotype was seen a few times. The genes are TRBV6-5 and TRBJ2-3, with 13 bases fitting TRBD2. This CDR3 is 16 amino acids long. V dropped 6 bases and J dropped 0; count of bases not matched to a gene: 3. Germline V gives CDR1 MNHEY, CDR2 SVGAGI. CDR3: CASSQLAGGSTDTQYF. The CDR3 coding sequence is TGTGCCAGCAGCCAACTAGCGGGGGGGAGCACAGATACGCAGTATTTT.

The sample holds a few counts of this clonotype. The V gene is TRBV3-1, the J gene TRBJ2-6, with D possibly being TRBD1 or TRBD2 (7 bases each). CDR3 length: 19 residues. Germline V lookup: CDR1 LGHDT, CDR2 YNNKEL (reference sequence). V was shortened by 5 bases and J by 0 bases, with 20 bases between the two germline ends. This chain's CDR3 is CASSGMGRGGPSGANVLTF. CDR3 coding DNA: TGTGCCAGCAGCGGAATGGGCAGGGGGGGTCCCTCTGGGGCCAACGTCCTGACTTTC.

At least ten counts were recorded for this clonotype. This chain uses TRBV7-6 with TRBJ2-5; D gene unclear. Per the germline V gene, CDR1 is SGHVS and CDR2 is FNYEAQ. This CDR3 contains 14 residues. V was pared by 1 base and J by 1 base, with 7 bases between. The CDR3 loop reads CASSLVGSQETQYF. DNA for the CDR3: TGTGCCAGCAGCTTAGTGGGCAGCCAAGAGACCCAGTACTTC.

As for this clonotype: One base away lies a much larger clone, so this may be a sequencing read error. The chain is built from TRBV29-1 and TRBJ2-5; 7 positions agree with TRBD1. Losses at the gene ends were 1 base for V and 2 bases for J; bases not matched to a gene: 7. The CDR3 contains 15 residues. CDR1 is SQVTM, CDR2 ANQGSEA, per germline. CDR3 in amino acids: CSVEGGGLNQETQYF. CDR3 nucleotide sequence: TGCAGCGTTGAAGGAGGGGGCTTAAATCAAGAGACCCAGTACTTC.

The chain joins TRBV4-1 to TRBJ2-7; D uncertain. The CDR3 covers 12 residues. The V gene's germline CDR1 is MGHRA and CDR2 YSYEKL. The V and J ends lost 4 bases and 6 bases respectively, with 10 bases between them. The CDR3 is CASSLNSAEQYF. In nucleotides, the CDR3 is TGCGCCAGCAGCCTGAACAGTGCCGAGCAGTACTTC.

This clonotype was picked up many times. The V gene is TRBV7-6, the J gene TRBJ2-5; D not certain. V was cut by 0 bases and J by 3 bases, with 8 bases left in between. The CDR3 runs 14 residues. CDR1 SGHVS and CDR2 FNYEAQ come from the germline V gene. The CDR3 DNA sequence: TGTGCCAGCAGCTTAGCGGGCAGTGAAGAGACCCAGTACTTC. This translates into CASSLAGSEETQYF.

The CDR3 is CASSSLQGAADSYEQYF. The CDR3 DNA is TGTGCCAGCAGCTCCTTACAGGGGGCCGCAGATAGCTACGAGCAGTACTTC. The rearrangement links TRBV7-9 to TRBJ2-7, with 9 bases that match TRBD1. The CDR3 has 17 amino acids. Trimming took 4 bases from V and 3 from J; bases not matched to a gene: 13. Germline V gene sequence: CDR1 SEHNR, CDR2 FQNEAQ (reference sequence).

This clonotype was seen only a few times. CDR3: CATSDPTGTGELFF. As DNA, the CDR3 is TGTGCCACCAGTGACCCGACAGGCACCGGGGAGCTGTTTTTT. V gene TRBV24-1 combines with J gene TRBJ2-2; D perhaps matches TRBD1 (6 bases). Germline-derived CDR1 and CDR2 are KGHDR and SFDVKD. Trimming removed 4 bases at V and 4 bases at J, with 9 bases between. There are 14 residues in the CDR3.

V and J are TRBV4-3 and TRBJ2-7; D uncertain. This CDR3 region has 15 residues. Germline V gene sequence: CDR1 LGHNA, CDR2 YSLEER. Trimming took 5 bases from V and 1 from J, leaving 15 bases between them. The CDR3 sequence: CASSLTDAESYEQYF. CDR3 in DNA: TGCGCCAGCAGCTTAACGGACGCCGAGTCCTACGAGCAGTACTTC.

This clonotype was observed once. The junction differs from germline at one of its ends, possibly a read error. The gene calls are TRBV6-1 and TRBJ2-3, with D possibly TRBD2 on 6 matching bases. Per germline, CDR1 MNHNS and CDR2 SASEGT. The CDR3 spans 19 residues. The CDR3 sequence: CASIESGGRGVIGTDTQYF. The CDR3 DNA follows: TGTGCCAGCATTGAATCCGGGGGACGTGGGGTTATCGGCACAGATACGCAGTATTTT.

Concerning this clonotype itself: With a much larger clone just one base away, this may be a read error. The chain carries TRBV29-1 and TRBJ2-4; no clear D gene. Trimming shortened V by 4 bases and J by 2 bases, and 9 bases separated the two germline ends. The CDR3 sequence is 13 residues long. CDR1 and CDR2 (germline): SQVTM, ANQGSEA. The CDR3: CSVVHGTKNIQYF. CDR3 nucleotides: TGCAGCGTTGTACATGGGACCAAAAACATTCAGTACTTC.

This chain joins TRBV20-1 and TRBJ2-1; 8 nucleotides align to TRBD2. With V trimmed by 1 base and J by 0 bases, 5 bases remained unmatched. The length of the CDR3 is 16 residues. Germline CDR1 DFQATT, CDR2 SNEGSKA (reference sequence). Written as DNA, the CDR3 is TGCAGTGCTAGAGTTTTAGCGGGGAGCTCCTACAATGAGCAGTTCTTC. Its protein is CSARVLAGSSYNEQFF.

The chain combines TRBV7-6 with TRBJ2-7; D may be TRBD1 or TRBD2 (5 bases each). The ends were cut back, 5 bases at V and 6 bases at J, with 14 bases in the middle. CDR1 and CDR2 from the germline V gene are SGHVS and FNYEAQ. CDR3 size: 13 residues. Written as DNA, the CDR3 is TGTGCCAGCAGCACGGGACCGGCGTCCGAGCAGTACTTC. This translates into CASSTGPASEQYF.

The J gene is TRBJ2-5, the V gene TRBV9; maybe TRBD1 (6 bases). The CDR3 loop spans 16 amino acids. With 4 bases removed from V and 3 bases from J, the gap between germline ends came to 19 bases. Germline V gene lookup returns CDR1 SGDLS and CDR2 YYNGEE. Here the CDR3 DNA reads TGTGCCAGCAGCCCTCTAGCCCTCGGACAGAAAGAGACCCAGTACTTC. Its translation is CASSPLALGQKETQYF.

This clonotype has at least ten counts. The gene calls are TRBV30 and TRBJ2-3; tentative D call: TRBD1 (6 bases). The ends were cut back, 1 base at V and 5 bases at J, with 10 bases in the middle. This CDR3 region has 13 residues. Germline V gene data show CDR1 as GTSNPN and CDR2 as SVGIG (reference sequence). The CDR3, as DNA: TGTGCCTGGAGTGAACAGGGAGAAGATACGCAGTATTTT. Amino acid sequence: CAWSEQGEDTQYF.

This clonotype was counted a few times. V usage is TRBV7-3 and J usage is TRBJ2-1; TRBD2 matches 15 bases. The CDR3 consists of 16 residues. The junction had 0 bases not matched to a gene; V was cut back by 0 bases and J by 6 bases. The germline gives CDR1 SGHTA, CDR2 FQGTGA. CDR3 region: CASSLTGLAGGNEQFF. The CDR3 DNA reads TGTGCCAGCAGCTTAACGGGACTAGCGGGGGGCAATGAGCAGTTCTTC.

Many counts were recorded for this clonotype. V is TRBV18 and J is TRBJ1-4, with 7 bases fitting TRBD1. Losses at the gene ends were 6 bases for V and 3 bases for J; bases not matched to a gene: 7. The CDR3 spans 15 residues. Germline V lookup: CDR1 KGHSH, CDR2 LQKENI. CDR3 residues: CASSPTGSANEKLFF. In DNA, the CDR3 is TGTGCCAGCTCGCCGACAGGGTCGGCTAATGAAAAACTGTTTTTT.

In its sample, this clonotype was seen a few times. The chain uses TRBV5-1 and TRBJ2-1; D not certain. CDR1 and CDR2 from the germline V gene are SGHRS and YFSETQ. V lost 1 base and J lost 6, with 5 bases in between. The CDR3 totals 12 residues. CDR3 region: CASSLQSNEQFF. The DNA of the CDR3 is TGCGCCAGCAGCTTGCAGAGCAATGAGCAGTTCTTC.

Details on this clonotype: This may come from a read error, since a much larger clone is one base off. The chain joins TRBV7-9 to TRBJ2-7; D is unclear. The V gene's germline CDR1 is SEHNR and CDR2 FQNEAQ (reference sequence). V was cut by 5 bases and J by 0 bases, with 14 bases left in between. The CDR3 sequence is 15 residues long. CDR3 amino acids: CASSSAQRFSYEQYF. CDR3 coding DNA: TGTGCCAGCAGCAGCGCGCAGAGATTCTCCTACGAGCAGTACTTC.

The CDR3 DNA is TGTGCCAGCAGCGCCCAGGGGACTGAGCAGTTCTTC. Its protein product is CASSAQGTEQFF. J is TRBJ2-1 and V is TRBV13; D possibly corresponds to TRBD1 (6 bases). Germline V CDR1 and CDR2: PRHDT, FYEKMQ (reference sequence). The CDR3 runs 12 residues. V was pared by 5 bases and J by 9 bases, with 11 bases between.

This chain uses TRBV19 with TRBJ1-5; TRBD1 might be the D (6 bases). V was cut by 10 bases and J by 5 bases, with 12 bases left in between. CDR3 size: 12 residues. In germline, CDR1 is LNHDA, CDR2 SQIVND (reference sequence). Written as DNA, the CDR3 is TGTGCCACCCGAGGGGGGTATCAGCCCCAGCATTTT. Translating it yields CATRGGYQPQHF.

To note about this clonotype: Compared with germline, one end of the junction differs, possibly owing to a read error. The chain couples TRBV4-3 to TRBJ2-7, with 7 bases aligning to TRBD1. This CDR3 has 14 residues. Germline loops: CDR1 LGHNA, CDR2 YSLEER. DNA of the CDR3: TGCGCCAGCAGCCAAGAAGGGGGCGGTTACGAGCATTACTTC. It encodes CASSQEGGGYEHYF.

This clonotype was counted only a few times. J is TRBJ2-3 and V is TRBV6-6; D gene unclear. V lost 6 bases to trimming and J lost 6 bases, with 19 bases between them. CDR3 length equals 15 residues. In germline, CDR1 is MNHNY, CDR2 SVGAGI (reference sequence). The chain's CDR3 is CASSSPHMEVDTQYF. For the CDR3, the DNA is TGTGCCAGCAGCTCCCCTCACATGGAAGTTGATACGCAGTATTTT.

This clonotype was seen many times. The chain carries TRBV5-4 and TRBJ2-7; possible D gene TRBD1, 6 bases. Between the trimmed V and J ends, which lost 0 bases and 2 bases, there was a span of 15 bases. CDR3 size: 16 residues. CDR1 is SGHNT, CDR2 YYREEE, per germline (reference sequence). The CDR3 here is CASSLVLGAAPYEQYF. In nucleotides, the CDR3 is TGTGCCAGCAGCTTGGTCTTGGGGGCGGCCCCCTACGAGCAGTACTTC.

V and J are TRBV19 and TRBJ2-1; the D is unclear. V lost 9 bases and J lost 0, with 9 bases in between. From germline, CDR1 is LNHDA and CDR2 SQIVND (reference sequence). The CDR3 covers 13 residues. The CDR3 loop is CASQTSSYNEQFF. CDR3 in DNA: TGTGCCAGCCAGACCAGCTCCTACAATGAGCAGTTCTTC. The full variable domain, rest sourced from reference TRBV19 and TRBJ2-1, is DGGITQSPKYLFRKEGQNVTLSCEQNLNHDAMYWYRQDPGQGLRLIYYSQIVNDFQKGDIAEGYSVSREKKESFPLTVTSAQKNPTAFYLCASQTSSYNEQFFGPGTRLTVL.

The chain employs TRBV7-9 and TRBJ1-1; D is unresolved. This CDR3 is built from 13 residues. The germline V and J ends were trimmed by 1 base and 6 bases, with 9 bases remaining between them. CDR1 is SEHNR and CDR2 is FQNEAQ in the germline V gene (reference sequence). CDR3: CASSLVGSAEAFF. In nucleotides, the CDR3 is TGTGCCAGCAGCTTAGTTGGGTCAGCTGAAGCTTTCTTT.

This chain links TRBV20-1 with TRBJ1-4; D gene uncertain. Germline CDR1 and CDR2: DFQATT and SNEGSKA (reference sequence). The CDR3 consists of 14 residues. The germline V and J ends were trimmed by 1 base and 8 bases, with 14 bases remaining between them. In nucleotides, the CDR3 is TGCAGTGCTAGAGTTGACATGGAGGCGGAAAAACTGTTTTTT. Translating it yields CSARVDMEAEKLFF.

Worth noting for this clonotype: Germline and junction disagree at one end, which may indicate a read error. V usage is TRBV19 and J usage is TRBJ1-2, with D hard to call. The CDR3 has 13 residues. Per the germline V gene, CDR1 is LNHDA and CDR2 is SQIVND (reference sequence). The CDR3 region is CTSSIKGSYGYTF. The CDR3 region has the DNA TGTACCAGTAGTATTAAGGGATCCTATGGCTACACCTTC.